The table lists the clone carrying this T cell receptor (beta chain) with a count of one. Its cognate antigen is unknown. The PCR used 60 Vbeta and 13 Jbeta primers. Sequencing used immunoSEQ multiplex PCR; TCRdb keeps in-frame clones, though not all of them. The profile covers under 200,000 clones, with approximately 84% appearing a single time and roughly 6.3% taken by the ten largest. This CDR3 spans 15 amino acids. With 2 bases clipped from V and 2 bases from J, the junction kept 5 bases outside the gene matches. Germline assignment: CDR1 MNHEY and CDR2 SVGAGI. The data were taken from a study of cytomegalovirus exposure and HLA in healthy donors. The study, taken as a whole, reports: Presence/absence analyses assumed roughly uniform sequencing depth across donors. A missense variant in DCLRE1C was later tied to TCR beta V- and J-gene trimming.

Sequencing used PBMCs. The chain employs TRBV6-5 and TRBJ2-7, with 8 bases fitting TRBD2. The TCR comes from a male donor in good health and CMV-seropositive. The CDR3 region is CASSYGLAGPYEQYF. For the CDR3, the DNA is TGTGCCAGCAGTTACGGTTTAGCGGGACCCTACGAGCAGTACTTC.